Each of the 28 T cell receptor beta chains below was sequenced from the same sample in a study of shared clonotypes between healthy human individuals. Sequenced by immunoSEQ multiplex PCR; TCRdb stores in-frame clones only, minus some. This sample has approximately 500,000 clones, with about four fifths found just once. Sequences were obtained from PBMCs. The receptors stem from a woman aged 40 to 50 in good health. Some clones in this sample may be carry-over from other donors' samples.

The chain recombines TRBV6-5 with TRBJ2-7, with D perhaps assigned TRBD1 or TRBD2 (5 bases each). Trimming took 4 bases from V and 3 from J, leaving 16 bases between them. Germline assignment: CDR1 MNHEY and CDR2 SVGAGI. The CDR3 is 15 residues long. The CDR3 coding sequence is TGTGCCAGCAGTTCTGGGCCCGGGACGGTCTACGAGCAGTACTTC. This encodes CASSSGPGTVYEQYF.

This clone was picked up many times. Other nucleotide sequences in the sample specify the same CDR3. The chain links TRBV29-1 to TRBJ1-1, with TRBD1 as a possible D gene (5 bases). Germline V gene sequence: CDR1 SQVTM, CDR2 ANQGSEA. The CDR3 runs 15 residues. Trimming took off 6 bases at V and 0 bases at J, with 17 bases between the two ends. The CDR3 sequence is CSVRAGWGMNTEAFF. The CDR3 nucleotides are TGCAGCGTGAGGGCAGGATGGGGGATGAACACTGAAGCTTTCTTT.

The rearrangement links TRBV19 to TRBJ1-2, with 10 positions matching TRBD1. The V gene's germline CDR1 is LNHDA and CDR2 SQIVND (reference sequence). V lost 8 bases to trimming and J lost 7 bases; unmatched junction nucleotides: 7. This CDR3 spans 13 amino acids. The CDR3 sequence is CASRPRTGGGYTF. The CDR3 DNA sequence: TGTGCCAGTCGCCCCCGGACAGGGGGTGGCTACACCTTC.

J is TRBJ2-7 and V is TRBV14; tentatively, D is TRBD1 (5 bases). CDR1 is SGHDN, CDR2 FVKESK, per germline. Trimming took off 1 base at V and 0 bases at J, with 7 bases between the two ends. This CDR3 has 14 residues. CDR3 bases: TGTGCCAGCAGCCAAGTCCAGGGCTCCTACGAGCAGTACTTC. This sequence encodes CASSQVQGSYEQYF. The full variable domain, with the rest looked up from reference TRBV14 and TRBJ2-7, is EAGVTQFPSHSVIEKGQTVTLRCDPISGHDNLYWYRRVMGKEIKFLLHFVKESKQDESGMPNNRFLAERTGGTYSTLKVQPAELEDSGVYFCASSQVQGSYEQYFGPGTRLTVT.

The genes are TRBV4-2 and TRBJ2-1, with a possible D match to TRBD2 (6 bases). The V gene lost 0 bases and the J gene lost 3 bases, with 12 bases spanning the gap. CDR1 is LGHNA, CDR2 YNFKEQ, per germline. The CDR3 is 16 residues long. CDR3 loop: CASSQEEGRSYNEQFF. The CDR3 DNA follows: TGTGCCAGCAGCCAAGAGGAGGGGCGGAGCTACAATGAGCAGTTCTTC.

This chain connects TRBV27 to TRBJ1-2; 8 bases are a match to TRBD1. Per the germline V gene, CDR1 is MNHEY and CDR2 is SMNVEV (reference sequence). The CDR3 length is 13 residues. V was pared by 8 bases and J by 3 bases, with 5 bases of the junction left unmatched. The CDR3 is CASGQGADYGYTF. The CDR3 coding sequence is TGTGCCAGCGGCCAGGGGGCAGACTATGGCTACACCTTC.

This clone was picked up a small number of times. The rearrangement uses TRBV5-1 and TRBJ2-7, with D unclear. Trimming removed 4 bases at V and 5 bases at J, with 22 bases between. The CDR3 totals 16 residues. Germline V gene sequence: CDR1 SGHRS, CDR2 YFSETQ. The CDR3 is CASSPSGAADPHEQYF. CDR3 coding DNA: TGCGCCAGCAGCCCCTCAGGTGCGGCGGACCCCCACGAGCAGTACTTC.

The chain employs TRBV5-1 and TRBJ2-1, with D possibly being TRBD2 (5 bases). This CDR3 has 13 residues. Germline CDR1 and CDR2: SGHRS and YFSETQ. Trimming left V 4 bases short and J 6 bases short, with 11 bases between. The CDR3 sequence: CASSPLGINEQFF. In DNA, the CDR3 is TGCGCCAGCAGCCCCCTCGGGATCAATGAGCAGTTCTTC. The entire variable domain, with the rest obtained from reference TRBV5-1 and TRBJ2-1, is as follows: KAGVTQTPRYLIKTRGQQVTLSCSPISGHRSVSWYQQTPGQGLQFLFEYFSETQRNKGNFPGRFSGRQFSNSRSEMNVSTLELGDSALYLCASSPLGINEQFFGPGTRLTVL.

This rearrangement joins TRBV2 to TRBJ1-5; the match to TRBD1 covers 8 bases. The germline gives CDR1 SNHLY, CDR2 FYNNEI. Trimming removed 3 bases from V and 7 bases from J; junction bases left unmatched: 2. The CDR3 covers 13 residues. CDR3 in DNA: TGTGCCAGCAGTGAGGACAGGGCCCAGCCCCAGCATTTT. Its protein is CASSEDRAQPQHF.

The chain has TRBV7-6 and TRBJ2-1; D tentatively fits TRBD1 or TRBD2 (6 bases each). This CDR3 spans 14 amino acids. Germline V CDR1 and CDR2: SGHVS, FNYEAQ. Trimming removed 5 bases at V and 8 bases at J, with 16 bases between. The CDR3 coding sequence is TGTGCCAGCAGCAAAAGTATGAGGGGGGATGAGCAGTTCTTC. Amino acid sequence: CASSKSMRGDEQFF.

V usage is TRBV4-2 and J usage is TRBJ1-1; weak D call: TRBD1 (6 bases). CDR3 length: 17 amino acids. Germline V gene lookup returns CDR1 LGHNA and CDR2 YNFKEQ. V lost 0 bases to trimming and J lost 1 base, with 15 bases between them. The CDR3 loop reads CASSQDFWTATNTEAFF. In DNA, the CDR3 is TGTGCCAGCAGCCAAGATTTTTGGACAGCGACGAACACTGAAGCTTTCTTT.

This CDR3 is CASRDSYNEQFF. In DNA, the CDR3 is TGTGCCAGCAGGGACAGCTACAATGAGCAGTTCTTC. The chain uses TRBV2 and TRBJ2-1; maybe TRBD1 (6 bases). The CDR3 extends over 12 amino acids. Trimming removed 6 bases from V and 3 bases from J, with 6 bases in between. CDR1 SNHLY and CDR2 FYNNEI come from the germline V gene.

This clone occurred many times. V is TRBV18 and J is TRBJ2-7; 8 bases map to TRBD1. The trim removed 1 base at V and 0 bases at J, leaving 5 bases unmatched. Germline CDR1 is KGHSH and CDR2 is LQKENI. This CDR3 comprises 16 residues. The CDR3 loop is CASSPLDQGASYEQYF. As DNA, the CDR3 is TGTGCCAGCTCACCACTTGACCAGGGGGCCTCCTACGAGCAGTACTTC.

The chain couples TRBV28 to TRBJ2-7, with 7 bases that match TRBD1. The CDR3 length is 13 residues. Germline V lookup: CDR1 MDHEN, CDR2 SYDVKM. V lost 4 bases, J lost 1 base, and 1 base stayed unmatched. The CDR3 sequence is CASSSGQSYEQYF. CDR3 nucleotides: TGTGCCAGCAGTTCGGGACAGTCCTACGAGCAGTACTTC.

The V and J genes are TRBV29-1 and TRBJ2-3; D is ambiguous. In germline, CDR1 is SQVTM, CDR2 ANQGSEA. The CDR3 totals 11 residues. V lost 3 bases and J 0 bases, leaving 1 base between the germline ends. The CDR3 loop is CSVDSTDTQYF. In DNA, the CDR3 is TGCAGCGTTGACAGCACAGATACGCAGTATTTT.

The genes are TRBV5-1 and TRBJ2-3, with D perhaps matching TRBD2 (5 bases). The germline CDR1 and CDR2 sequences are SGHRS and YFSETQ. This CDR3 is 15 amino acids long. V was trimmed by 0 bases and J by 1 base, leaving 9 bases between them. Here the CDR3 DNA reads TGCGCCAGCAGCTTGGTAGCGCTTGGCACAGATACGCAGTATTTT. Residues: CASSLVALGTDTQYF.

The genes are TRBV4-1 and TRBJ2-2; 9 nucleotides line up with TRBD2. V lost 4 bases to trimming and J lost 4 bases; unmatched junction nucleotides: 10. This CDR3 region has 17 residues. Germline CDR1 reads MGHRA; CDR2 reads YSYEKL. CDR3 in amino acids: CASSLLRLAGTTGELFF. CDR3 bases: TGCGCCAGCAGCCTACTACGGCTAGCGGGGACCACCGGGGAGCTGTTTTTT.

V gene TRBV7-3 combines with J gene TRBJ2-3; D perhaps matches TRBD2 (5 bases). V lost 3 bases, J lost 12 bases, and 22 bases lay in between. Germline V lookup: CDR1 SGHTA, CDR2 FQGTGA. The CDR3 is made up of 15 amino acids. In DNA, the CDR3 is TGTGCCAGCAGCTTGAGCGGAGGCCGTTTAAGGCTCCAGTATTTT. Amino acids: CASSLSGGRLRLQYF.

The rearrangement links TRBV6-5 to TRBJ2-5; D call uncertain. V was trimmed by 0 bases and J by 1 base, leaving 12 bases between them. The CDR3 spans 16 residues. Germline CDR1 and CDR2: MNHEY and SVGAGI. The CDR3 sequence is CASSYSGRFRQETQYF. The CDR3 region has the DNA TGTGCCAGCAGTTACTCGGGCAGGTTCCGCCAAGAGACCCAGTACTTC.

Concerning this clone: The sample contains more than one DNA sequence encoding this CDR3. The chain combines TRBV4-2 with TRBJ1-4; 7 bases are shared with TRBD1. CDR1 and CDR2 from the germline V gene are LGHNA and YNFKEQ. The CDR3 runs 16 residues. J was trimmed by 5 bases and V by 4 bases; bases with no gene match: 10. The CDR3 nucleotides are TGTGCCAGCAGCCGCGGAGGGAACAGGGGAAATGAAAAACTGTTTTTT. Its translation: CASSRGGNRGNEKLFF.

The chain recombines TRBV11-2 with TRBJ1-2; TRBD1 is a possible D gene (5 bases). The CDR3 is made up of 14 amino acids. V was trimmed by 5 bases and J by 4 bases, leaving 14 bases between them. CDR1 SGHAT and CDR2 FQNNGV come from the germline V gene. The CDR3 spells CASSNNQGSYGYTF. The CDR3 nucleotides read TGTGCCAGCAGCAACAACCAGGGTAGCTATGGCTACACCTTC.

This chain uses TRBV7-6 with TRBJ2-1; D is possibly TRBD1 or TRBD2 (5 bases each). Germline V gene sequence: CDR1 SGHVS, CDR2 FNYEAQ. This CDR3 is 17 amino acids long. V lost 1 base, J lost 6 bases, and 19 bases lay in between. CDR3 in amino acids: CASSLGAPGVGANEQFF. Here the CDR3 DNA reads TGTGCCAGCAGCTTAGGGGCCCCCGGGGTCGGGGCCAATGAGCAGTTCTTC.

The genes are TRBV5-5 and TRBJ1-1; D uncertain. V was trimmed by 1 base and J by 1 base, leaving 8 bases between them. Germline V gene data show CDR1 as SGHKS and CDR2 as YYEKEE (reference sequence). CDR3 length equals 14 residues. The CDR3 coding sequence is TGTGCCAGCAGCTTGAGGGTGGGGAACACTGAAGCTTTCTTT. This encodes CASSLRVGNTEAFF. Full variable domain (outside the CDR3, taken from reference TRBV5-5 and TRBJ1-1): DAGVTQSPTHLIKTRGQQVTLRCSPISGHKSVSWYQQVLGQGPQFIFQYYEKEERGRGNFPDRFSARQFPNYSSELNVNALLLGDSALYLCASSLRVGNTEAFFGQGTRLTVV.

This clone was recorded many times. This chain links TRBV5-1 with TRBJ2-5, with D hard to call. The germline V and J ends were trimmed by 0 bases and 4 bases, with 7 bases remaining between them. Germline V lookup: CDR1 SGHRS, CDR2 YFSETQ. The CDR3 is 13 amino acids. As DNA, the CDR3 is TGCGCCAGCAGCTTGGAAATAGCAGAGACCCAGTACTTC. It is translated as CASSLEIAETQYF. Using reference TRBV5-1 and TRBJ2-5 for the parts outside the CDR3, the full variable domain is KAGVTQTPRYLIKTRGQQVTLSCSPISGHRSVSWYQQTPGQGLQFLFEYFSETQRNKGNFPGRFSGRQFSNSRSEMNVSTLELGDSALYLCASSLEIAETQYFGPGTRLLVL.

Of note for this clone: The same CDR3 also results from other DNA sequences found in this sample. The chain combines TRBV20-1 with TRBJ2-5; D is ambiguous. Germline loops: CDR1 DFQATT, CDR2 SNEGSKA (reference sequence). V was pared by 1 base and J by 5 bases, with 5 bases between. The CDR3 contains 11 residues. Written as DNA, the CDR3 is TGCAGTGCTAGAGGTCTCGAGACCCAGTACTTC. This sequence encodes CSARGLETQYF.

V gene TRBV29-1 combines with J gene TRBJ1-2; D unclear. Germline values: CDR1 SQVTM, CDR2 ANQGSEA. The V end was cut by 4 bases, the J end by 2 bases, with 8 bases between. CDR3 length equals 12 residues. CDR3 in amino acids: CSVGEENYGYTF. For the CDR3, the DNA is TGCAGCGTTGGAGAGGAAAACTATGGCTACACCTTC.

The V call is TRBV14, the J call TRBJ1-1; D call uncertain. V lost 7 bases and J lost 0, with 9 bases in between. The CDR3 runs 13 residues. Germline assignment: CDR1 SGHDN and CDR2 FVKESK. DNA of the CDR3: TGTGCCAGCACCCCAAATATGAACACTGAAGCTTTCTTT. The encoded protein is CASTPNMNTEAFF.

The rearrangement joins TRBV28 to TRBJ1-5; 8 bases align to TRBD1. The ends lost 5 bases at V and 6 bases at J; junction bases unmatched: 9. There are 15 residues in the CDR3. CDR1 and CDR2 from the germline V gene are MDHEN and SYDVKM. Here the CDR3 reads CASSMNRGGIQPQHF. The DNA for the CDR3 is TGTGCCAGCAGTATGAACAGGGGGGGCATTCAGCCCCAGCATTTT.